This TCR beta chain was sequenced in a study of blood T cell repertoires in COVID-19. Study-wide context: Sites in the United States, Italy and Spain provided acute and convalescent COVID-19 samples.

Only in-frame clones appear in the TCRdb table, and some are missing; sequencing was by immunoSEQ multiplex PCR. Among fewer than 250,000 clones listed, approximately 86% were seen once. The CDR3 consists of 15 residues. Germline V CDR1 and CDR2: SGHNT, YYREEE (reference sequence). V trimming: 3 bases; J trimming: 5 bases; junction bases outside the gene matches: 6. The sequence derives from a woman between 50 and 59 years old with acute COVID-19. This chain connects TRBV5-4 to TRBJ2-1, with 9 bases identical to TRBD1. Source material: PBMCs or T cells enriched from blood (not recorded which). The CDR3 bases are TGTGCCAGCAGCTCCACGACAGGGGGGAACAATGAGCAGTTCTTC. Translating it yields CASSSTTGGNNEQFF.